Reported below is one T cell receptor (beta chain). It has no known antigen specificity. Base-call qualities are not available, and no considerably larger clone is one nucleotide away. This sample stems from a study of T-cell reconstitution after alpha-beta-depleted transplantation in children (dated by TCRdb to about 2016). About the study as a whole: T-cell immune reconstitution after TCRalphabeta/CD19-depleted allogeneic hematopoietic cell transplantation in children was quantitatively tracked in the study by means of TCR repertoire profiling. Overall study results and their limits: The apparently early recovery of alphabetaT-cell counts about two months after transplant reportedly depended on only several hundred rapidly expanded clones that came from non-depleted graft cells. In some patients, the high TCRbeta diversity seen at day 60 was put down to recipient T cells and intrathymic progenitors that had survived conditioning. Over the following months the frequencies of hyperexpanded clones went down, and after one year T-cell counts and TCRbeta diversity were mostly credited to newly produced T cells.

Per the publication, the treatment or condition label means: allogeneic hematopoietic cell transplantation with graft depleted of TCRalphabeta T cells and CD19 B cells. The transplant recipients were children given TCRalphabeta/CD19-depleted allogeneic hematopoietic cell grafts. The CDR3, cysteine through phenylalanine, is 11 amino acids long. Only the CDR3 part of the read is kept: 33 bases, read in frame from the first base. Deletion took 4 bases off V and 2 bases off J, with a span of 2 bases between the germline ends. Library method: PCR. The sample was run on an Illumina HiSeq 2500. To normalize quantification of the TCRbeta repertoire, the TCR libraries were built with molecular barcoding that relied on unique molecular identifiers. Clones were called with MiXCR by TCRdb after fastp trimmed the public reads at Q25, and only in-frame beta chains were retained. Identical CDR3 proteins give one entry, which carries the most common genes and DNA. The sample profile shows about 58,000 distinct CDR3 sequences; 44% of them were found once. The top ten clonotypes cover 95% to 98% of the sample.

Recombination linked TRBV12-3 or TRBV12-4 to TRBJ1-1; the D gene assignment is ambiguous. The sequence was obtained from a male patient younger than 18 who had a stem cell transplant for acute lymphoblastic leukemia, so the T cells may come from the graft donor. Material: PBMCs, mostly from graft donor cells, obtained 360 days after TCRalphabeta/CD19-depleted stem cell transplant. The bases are TGTGCCAGCAGTTCCAACACTGAAGCTTTCTTT. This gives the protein CASSSNTEAFF.